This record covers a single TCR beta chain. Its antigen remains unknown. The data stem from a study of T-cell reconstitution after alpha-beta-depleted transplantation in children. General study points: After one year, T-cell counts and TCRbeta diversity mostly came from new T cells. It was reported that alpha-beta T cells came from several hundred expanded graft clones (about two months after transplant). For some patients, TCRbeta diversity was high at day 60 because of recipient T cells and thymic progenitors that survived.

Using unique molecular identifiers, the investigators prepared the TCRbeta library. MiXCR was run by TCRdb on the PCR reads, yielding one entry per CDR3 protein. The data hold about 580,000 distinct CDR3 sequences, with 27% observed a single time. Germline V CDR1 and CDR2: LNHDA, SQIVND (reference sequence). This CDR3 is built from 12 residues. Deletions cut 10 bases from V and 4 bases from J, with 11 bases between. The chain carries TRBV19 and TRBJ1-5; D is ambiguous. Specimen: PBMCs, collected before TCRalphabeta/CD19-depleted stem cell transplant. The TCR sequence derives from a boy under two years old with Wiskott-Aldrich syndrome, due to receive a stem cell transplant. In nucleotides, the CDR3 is TGTGCCACAAAAATGGGGAATCAGCCCCAGCATTTT. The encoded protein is CATKMGNQPQHF.